These 30 T cell receptor beta chains originate from one sample sequenced in a study of blood T cell repertoires in COVID-19. Produced via immunoSEQ multiplex PCR; TCRdb's table is partial and in-frame only. The table has roughly 290,000 clones, approximately 83% seen once. Sequences were obtained from peripheral blood. These receptors originate from a woman in her twenties or thirties who had recovered from COVID-19.

The rearrangement uses TRBV6-1 and TRBJ2-3, with 13 bases that match TRBD2. After removal of 3 bases from V and 5 bases from J, the junction contained 11 bases not matched to a gene. CDR3 length equals 18 residues. Per germline, CDR1 MNHNS and CDR2 SASEGT. For the CDR3, the DNA is TGTGCCAGCAGTGAGAATAGACTAGCGGGAGGCTTCTTAGATACGCAGTATTTT. This gives the protein CASSENRLAGGFLDTQYF.

The chain has TRBV7-4 and TRBJ1-5; D call uncertain. In germline, CDR1 is SGHVT, CDR2 SQSDAQ. Trimming took off 6 bases at V and 0 bases at J, with 15 bases between the two ends. This CDR3 is built from 16 residues. The CDR3 reads CASSYGRTVSNQPQHF. In DNA, the CDR3 is TGTGCCAGCAGTTACGGTAGGACTGTTAGCAATCAGCCCCAGCATTTT.

The chain links TRBV5-4 to TRBJ2-7; 13 positions agree with TRBD2. The V gene end was trimmed by 0 bases and the J gene end by 2 bases; junction bases not matched to a gene: 2. CDR1 is SGHNT, CDR2 YYREEE, per germline (reference sequence). This CDR3 has 16 residues. This CDR3 reads CASSLGGLAGAYEQYF. The CDR3 DNA sequence: TGTGCCAGCAGCTTGGGCGGACTAGCGGGGGCCTACGAGCAGTACTTC.

This clone has only one observation. V usage is TRBV28 and J usage is TRBJ2-1; possibly TRBD2 for D (6 bases). The CDR3 extends over 14 amino acids. Germline V lookup: CDR1 MDHEN, CDR2 SYDVKM. V lost 5 bases to trimming and J lost 9 bases, with 17 bases between them. CDR3: CASSPGTPISEQFF. The CDR3 nucleotides read TGTGCCAGCAGTCCTGGGACTCCGATCAGTGAGCAGTTCTTC.

This clone was detected only once. J is TRBJ2-3 and V is TRBV6-1; tentatively, D is TRBD1 (5 bases). The V end was cut by 0 bases, the J end by 4 bases, with 5 bases between. CDR3 size: 13 residues. CDR1 is MNHNS, CDR2 SASEGT, per germline. The CDR3 coding sequence is TGTGCCAGCAGTGAAGCAGGGGCAGATACGCAGTATTTT. Translating gives CASSEAGADTQYF.

The V call is TRBV5-1, the J call TRBJ1-2; D uncertain. This CDR3 has 14 amino acids. V shed 1 base and J shed 0 bases, with 7 bases lying between them. Germline V gene lookup returns CDR1 SGHRS and CDR2 YFSETQ. The CDR3 loop reads CASSLPGANYGYTF. In DNA form, the CDR3 reads TGCGCCAGCAGCTTGCCCGGGGCTAACTATGGCTACACCTTC.

Worth noting for this clone: Additional DNA sequences in this sample encode the identical CDR3. This chain connects TRBV19 to TRBJ1-1; a possible D gene is TRBD1 (5 bases). V gave up 7 bases and J gave up 4 bases, with 10 bases separating them. This CDR3 spans 12 amino acids. Germline V gene lookup returns CDR1 LNHDA and CDR2 SQIVND (reference sequence). The CDR3 DNA sequence: TGTGCCAGTAATCGGGGGGGCACTGAAGCTTTCTTT. Residues: CASNRGGTEAFF.

This sequence joins TRBV7-9 and TRBJ2-1; 9 bases align to TRBD2. The CDR3 has 15 residues. Germline V CDR1 and CDR2: SEHNR, FQNEAQ (reference sequence). Unmatched junction bases numbered 6, after V lost 5 bases and J lost 4 bases. The CDR3 bases are TGTGCCAGCAGCCCACCGGCGGGGGGGTACAATGAGCAGTTCTTC. It yields the protein CASSPPAGGYNEQFF.

This clone has a single count. This rearrangement joins TRBV11-3 to TRBJ2-5; a weak D match, TRBD2 (6 bases). The germline V and J ends were trimmed by 5 bases and 4 bases, with 14 bases remaining between them. CDR3 length: 14 amino acids. Germline V gene lookup returns CDR1 SGHNT and CDR2 YENEEA. The CDR3 loop is CASSLARGTETQYF. The CDR3 nucleotides read TGTGCCAGCAGCCTCGCGCGGGGAACAGAGACCCAGTACTTC.

The chain joins TRBV9 to TRBJ2-2; no clear D gene. Trimming took 3 bases from V and 4 from J, leaving 7 bases between them. Germline V gives CDR1 SGDLS, CDR2 YYNGEE. The CDR3 contains 13 residues. CDR3 sequence (DNA): TGTGCCAGCAGCGCCTCTAGCACCGGGGAGCTGTTTTTT. It is translated as CASSASSTGELFF.

The CDR3 bases are TGTGCCAGCAGCTTCCAGGGCGGAGTCTTTCACGAGCAGTACTTC. Translation: CASSFQGGVFHEQYF. This chain links TRBV5-6 with TRBJ2-7; tentatively, D is TRBD1 (5 bases). V lost 2 bases and J 5 bases, leaving 17 bases between the germline ends. This CDR3 is built from 15 residues. CDR1 is SGHDT and CDR2 is YYEEEE in the germline V gene. Drawing the rest from reference TRBV5-6 and TRBJ2-7, the complete variable domain is DAGVTQSPTHLIKTRGQQVTLRCSPKSGHDTVSWYQQALGQGPQFIFQYYEEEERQRGNFPDRFSGHQFPNYSSELNVNALLLGDSALYLCASSFQGGVFHEQYFGPGTRLTVT.

The chain joins TRBV6-5 to TRBJ1-5; D is possibly TRBD1 (6 bases). Germline V gene sequence: CDR1 MNHEY, CDR2 SVGAGI. CDR3 length: 13 residues. V lost 6 bases and J lost 2, with 8 bases in between. The CDR3 reads CASSRQGNQPQHF. The CDR3 region has the DNA TGTGCCAGCAGCCGACAGGGCAATCAGCCCCAGCATTTT.

V is TRBV28 and J is TRBJ1-1; D remains ambiguous. Germline V gene lookup returns CDR1 MDHEN and CDR2 SYDVKM. V dropped 8 bases and J dropped 1 base, with 20 bases sitting between them. The CDR3 runs 16 residues. CDR3 loop: CASAPAAQWKNTEAFF. CDR3 nucleotides: TGTGCCAGCGCGCCGGCGGCGCAGTGGAAGAACACTGAAGCTTTCTTT.

The genes are TRBV6-5 and TRBJ1-5; TRBD1 aligns across 7 bases. This CDR3 has 15 residues. The germline V gene has CDR1 MNHEY and CDR2 SVGAGI. Trimming cost V 2 bases and J 3 bases; bases outside gene matches: 4. CDR3 bases: TGTGCCAGCAGTTACAGAGACAGGGACAATCAGCCCCAGCATTTT. It translates to CASSYRDRDNQPQHF.

The rearrangement joins TRBV5-1 to TRBJ2-7, with 8 bases that match TRBD1. Germline CDR1 is SGHRS and CDR2 is YFSETQ. Trimming cost V 4 bases and J 1 base; bases outside gene matches: 4. The CDR3 loop spans 14 amino acids. This CDR3 is CASSIGQGSYEQYF. Here the CDR3 DNA reads TGCGCCAGCAGCATTGGACAGGGTTCCTACGAGCAGTACTTC.

This clone was recorded once. The chain uses TRBV21-1 and TRBJ2-7; the D segment call TRBD2 is taken from the table without a DNA check. TRBV21-1 is shown as a pseudogene. The CDR3 covers 16 residues. The CDR3 sequence is CASSKEVGEESYEQYF. CDR3 bases: TGTGCCAGCAGCAAAGAAGTAGGGGAGGAGAGCTACGAGCAGTACTTC.

The chain is built from TRBV5-6 and TRBJ2-7, with TRBD1 matching over 10 bases. The germline CDR1 and CDR2 sequences are SGHDT and YYEEEE. The CDR3 has 15 amino acids. V lost 4 bases and J lost 3; bases outside the gene matches: 7. CDR3 residues: CASSQGTGALYEQYF. The CDR3 nucleotides are TGTGCCAGCAGCCAGGGGACAGGGGCTCTCTACGAGCAGTACTTC.

The chain is built from TRBV19 and TRBJ2-2; TRBD1 matches at 7 bases. Germline CDR1 LNHDA, CDR2 SQIVND (reference sequence). Trimming at V came to 5 bases and at J to 6 bases, leaving 6 bases not matched to a gene. The CDR3 is made up of 14 amino acids. CDR3 bases: TGTGCCAGTAGTCCCCGGCAGGGGGCCGGGGAGCTGTTTTTT. It specifies CASSPRQGAGELFF.

The genes are TRBV15 and TRBJ1-6; the match to TRBD1 covers 8 bases. This CDR3 is built from 14 residues. CDR1 is LNHNV and CDR2 is YYDKDF in the germline V gene (reference sequence). J gave up 10 bases and V 4 bases, and 6 bases lay outside the gene matches. DNA of the CDR3: TGTGCCACCAGCACGGGACAGGTTGTGTCACCCCTCCACTTT. It encodes CATSTGQVVSPLHF.

This clone was recorded once. The V and J genes are TRBV3-1 (or the pseudogene TRBV3-2) and TRBJ2-5, with TRBD1 identical over 9 bases. The CDR3 has 16 amino acids. Germline V gene data show CDR1 as LGHDT and CDR2 as YNNKEL (reference sequence). Trimming took 4 bases from V and 5 from J; bases not matched to a gene: 11. The CDR3 DNA reads as TGTGCCAGCAGCCTTACACGGACAGGGGTTCGGGAGACCCAGTACTTC. It is translated as CASSLTRTGVRETQYF.

V and J are TRBV30 and TRBJ1-2; unclear D gene. The germline CDR1 and CDR2 sequences are GTSNPN and SVGIG (reference sequence). The length of the CDR3 is 11 residues. Written as DNA, the CDR3 is TGTGCTCCAAGCCTAGACTATGGCTACACCTTC. Its protein is CAPSLDYGYTF.

V usage is TRBV2 and J usage is TRBJ2-3; no definite D call. V was clipped by 3 bases and J by 2 bases, with 9 bases between them. Per germline, CDR1 SNHLY and CDR2 FYNNEI. The CDR3 runs to 14 residues. The CDR3 sequence is CASSERYYTDTQYF. CDR3 sequence (DNA): TGTGCCAGCAGTGAGCGCTATTACACAGATACGCAGTATTTT.

The chain joins TRBV7-2 to TRBJ2-1; TRBD2 might be the D (5 bases). The CDR3 runs to 17 residues. The germline CDR1 and CDR2 sequences are SGHTA and FQGNSA. Trimming stripped 6 bases from V and 0 bases from J, with 18 bases between. In DNA form, the CDR3 reads TGTGCCAGCAGGGACTCTATTGTAACAGTCTCCTACAATGAGCAGTTCTTC. This encodes CASRDSIVTVSYNEQFF.

This clone occurred once. The CDR3 bases are TGTGCCAGCAGCCCCGTCGGGGCGGGGGTCACCGGGGAGCTGTTTTTT. Translation gives CASSPVGAGVTGELFF. The J gene is TRBJ2-2, the V gene TRBV3-1 (or the pseudogene TRBV3-2); 7 nucleotides align to TRBD2. This CDR3 contains 16 residues. From germline, CDR1 is LGHDT and CDR2 YNNKEL (reference sequence). With 4 bases clipped from V and 4 bases from J, the junction kept 9 bases outside the gene matches.

The genes are TRBV27 and TRBJ1-3, with 9 bases matching TRBD1. There are 14 residues in the CDR3. The junction had 4 bases not matched to a gene; V was cut back by 6 bases and J by 4 bases. Looked up from germline, CDR1 is MNHEY and CDR2 is SMNVEV (reference sequence). CDR3 in amino acids: CASSRTGAGNTIYF. CDR3 nucleotide sequence: TGTGCCAGCAGCCGGACAGGGGCAGGAAACACCATATATTTT.

The chain is built from TRBV2 and TRBJ2-3; the match to TRBD2 covers 12 bases. CDR3 length: 17 residues. The germline V gene has CDR1 SNHLY and CDR2 FYNNEI. Trimming took 7 bases from V and 4 from J; bases not matched to a gene: 12. This chain's CDR3 is CASTGLAGGQRSDTQYF. Here the CDR3 DNA reads TGTGCCAGCACCGGGCTAGCGGGGGGGCAGCGTTCAGATACGCAGTATTTT.

This clone has a single count. The chain joins TRBV5-1 to TRBJ2-5; weak D call: TRBD1 (5 bases). The CDR3 runs 14 residues. Germline V gene data show CDR1 as SGHRS and CDR2 as YFSETQ. Between the trimmed V and J ends, which lost 3 bases and 4 bases, there was a span of 13 bases. The CDR3 reads CASSSIWGGETQYF. DNA for the CDR3: TGCGCCAGCAGCTCCATCTGGGGCGGAGAGACCCAGTACTTC.

Details on this clone: Other nucleotide sequences from this sample produce the same CDR3. This chain joins TRBV6-5 and TRBJ2-7, with 9 bases that match TRBD1. This CDR3 has 15 amino acids. Germline trimming cut 4 bases from V and 3 bases from J; bases unmatched to any gene: 7. CDR1 MNHEY and CDR2 SVGAGI come from the germline V gene. CDR3 nucleotides: TGTGCCAGCAGTTCACCGGGACAGGGATTCTACGAGCAGTACTTC. Protein: CASSSPGQGFYEQYF.

At least ten counts were recorded for this clone. This chain joins TRBV4-3 and TRBJ2-7; 11 bases fit TRBD1. V dropped 0 bases and J dropped 2; count of bases not matched to a gene: 3. Per germline, CDR1 LGHNA and CDR2 YSLEER. The CDR3 consists of 16 residues. The CDR3, as DNA: TGCGCCAGCAGCCAAGAGTGGGGACAGGGGGCCTACGAGCAGTACTTC. Translated: CASSQEWGQGAYEQYF.

The rearrangement links TRBV29-1 to TRBJ1-2; no clear D. The CDR3 is made up of 12 amino acids. Germline CDR1 and CDR2: SQVTM and ANQGSEA. V was clipped by 4 bases and J by 5 bases, with 11 bases between them. Here the CDR3 DNA reads TGCAGCGTTGTACCCGAGAATTATGGCTACACCTTC. Its translation: CSVVPENYGYTF. The whole variable domain, remainder taken from reference TRBV29-1 and TRBJ1-2, is SAVISQKPSRDICQRGTSLTIQCQVDSQVTMMFWYRQQPGQSLTLIATANQGSEATYESGFVIDKFPISRPNLTFSTLTVSNMSPEDSSIYLCSVVPENYGYTFGSGTRLTVV.